These 9 T cell receptor beta chains came from one sample sequenced in a study of cytomegalovirus exposure and HLA in healthy donors. In the PCR, 60 Vbeta and 13 Jbeta primers were used. The assay was immunoSEQ multiplex PCR, and TCRdb's table has in-frame clones only and misses some. The sample lists some 170,000 clones, around 81% occurring once. Material for sequencing was PBMCs. Source of these receptors: a woman aged 40 to 55 in good health and CMV-seronegative.

The J gene is TRBJ1-1, the V gene TRBV6-5, with 7 positions matching TRBD1. CDR3 length equals 14 residues. The V and J ends lost 5 bases and 3 bases, in that order; junction bases with no gene match: 6. Per the germline V gene, CDR1 is MNHEY and CDR2 is SVGAGI. The CDR3 loop is CASSNTGVYTEAFF. As DNA, the CDR3 is TGTGCCAGCAGTAATACAGGGGTTTACACTGAAGCTTTCTTT.

The chain recombines TRBV11-2 with TRBJ2-5; the D is unclear. Germline V gives CDR1 SGHAT, CDR2 FQNNGV. The CDR3 extends over 15 amino acids. The V end lost 0 bases, the J end lost 4 bases, and 12 bases lay between the germline ends. DNA of the CDR3: TGTGCCAGCAGCTTAGATGGGCAGCCTGGAGAGACCCAGTACTTC. Translated, it gives CASSLDGQPGETQYF.

The table lists this clone with a count of one. The genes are TRBV6-6 and TRBJ1-5, with D possibly being TRBD1 (6 bases). This CDR3 has 15 amino acids. Germline V CDR1 and CDR2: MNHNY, SVGAGI (reference sequence). V was shortened by 6 bases and J by 4 bases, with 16 bases between the two germline ends. The CDR3 nucleotides are TGTGCCAGCAGAATGCAAGAGGGGGGGAATCAGCCCCAGCATTTT. It yields the protein CASRMQEGGNQPQHF.

This chain joins TRBV2 and TRBJ2-1; 13 bases map to TRBD2. The CDR3 has 19 residues. J gave up 9 bases and V 7 bases, and 21 bases lay outside the gene matches. In germline, CDR1 is SNHLY, CDR2 FYNNEI. CDR3 nucleotides: TGTGCCAGCATGCCCGGACTAGCGGGAGCTATAGTTCGGAGAAGTGAGCAGTTCTTC. Its protein is CASMPGLAGAIVRRSEQFF.

This chain joins TRBV28 and TRBJ1-1; 11 bases match TRBD1. The length of the CDR3 is 13 residues. Germline-derived CDR1 and CDR2 are MDHEN and SYDVKM. V dropped 6 bases and J dropped 4; count of bases not matched to a gene: 1. This chain's CDR3 is CASRGQGGTEAFF. For the CDR3, the DNA is TGTGCCAGCAGGGGACAGGGGGGCACTGAAGCTTTCTTT.

This rearrangement joins TRBV18 to TRBJ2-5; 7 bases match TRBD1. V dropped 0 bases and J dropped 4; count of bases not matched to a gene: 8. Germline CDR1 is KGHSH and CDR2 is LQKENI. This CDR3 spans 16 amino acids. The CDR3, as DNA: TGTGCCAGCTCACCACCAGGGGGCAGGAGTAGAGAGACCCAGTACTTC. It is translated as CASSPPGGRSRETQYF.

V and J are TRBV29-1 and TRBJ2-5; D possibly corresponds to TRBD2 (6 bases). The length of the CDR3 is 14 residues. From germline, CDR1 is SQVTM and CDR2 ANQGSEA. V lost 1 base and J 3 bases, leaving 12 bases between the germline ends. The DNA for the CDR3 is TGCAGCGTTGAAGGGAGAGGCGGGGAAGAGACCCAGTACTTC. Protein: CSVEGRGGEETQYF.

The chain is built from TRBV10-3 and TRBJ1-3; possible D gene TRBD1, 5 bases. This CDR3 has 17 residues. V shed 7 bases and J shed 0 bases, with 19 bases lying between them. Germline assignment: CDR1 ENHRY and CDR2 SYGVKD. The CDR3 here is CAITPSWPGNSGNTIYF. The CDR3 DNA reads TGTGCCATCACCCCTTCCTGGCCAGGGAACTCTGGAAACACCATATATTTT.

This clone was counted once. This chain joins TRBV7-9 and TRBJ1-2; 10 nucleotides line up with TRBD1. The germline CDR1 and CDR2 sequences are SEHNR and FQNEAQ (reference sequence). This CDR3 contains 13 residues. V lost 4 bases to trimming and J lost 7 bases; unmatched junction nucleotides: 3. The CDR3 DNA follows: TGTGCCAGCAGCTCCGACAGGGGGCTTGGCTACACCTTC. Translation gives CASSSDRGLGYTF.